The rows below give T cell receptor beta chains drawn from one sample of a study of T cells after yellow fever vaccination. TCRdb reanalysed the 5' RACE reads using MiXCR and keeps one entry per CDR3 protein. The sample carries about 550,000 distinct CDR3 sequences, 19% recorded once. This sample comprised PBMCs, obtained 15 days after the yellow fever booster vaccination. The receptors were sampled from a young man who received the YFV17D yellow fever vaccine. The CDR3 runs from the conserved cysteine through the conserved F or W. D genes are given only for firm matches. The size of a clone is reported for some rows only, either as once, few or many, or as a class for expanded clones.

CDR3aa: CSVGGWGGQPQHF
CDR3nt: TGCAGCGTTGGGGGGTGGGGTGGTCAGCCCCAGCATTTT
j_gene: TRBJ1-5
d_gene: NA
v_gene: TRBV29-1
abundance: few

CDR3aa: CASSLTLGLLTHYNEQFF
CDR3nt: TGTGCCAGCAGCCTAACATTAGGTCTGTTGACCCATTACAATGAGCAGTTCTTC
j_gene: TRBJ2-1
d_gene: NA
v_gene: TRBV7-3
abundance: few

CDR3aa: CASSPGTGSSTDSQYF
CDR3nt: TGTGCTAGCAGCCCCGGGACAGGGTCTAGCACAGATTCGCAGTATTTT
j_gene: TRBJ2-3
d_gene: TRBD1
v_gene: TRBV7-7
abundance: NA

CDR3aa: CSASRLTGLYNEQFF
CDR3nt: TGCAGTGCTAGTCGCCTCACGGGACTCTACAATGAGCAGTTCTTC
j_gene: TRBJ2-1
d_gene: NA
v_gene: TRBV20-1
abundance: few

CDR3aa: CASSQGLGGEQFF
CDR3nt: TGCGCCAGCAGCCAAGGTCTAGGCGGTGAGCAGTTCTTC
j_gene: TRBJ2-1
d_gene: NA
v_gene: TRBV4-1
abundance: many

CDR3aa: CASSQEGGYRTSYNEQFF
CDR3nt: TGCGCCAGCAGCCAAGAGGGGGGGTACCGCACGTCCTACAATGAGCAGTTCTTC
j_gene: TRBJ2-1
d_gene: TRBD2
v_gene: TRBV4-3
abundance: NA

CDR3aa: CASSLGASGSEEEQFF
CDR3nt: TGTGCCAGCAGCTTAGGGGCTAGCGGGAGTGAAGAGGAGCAGTTCTTC
j_gene: TRBJ2-1
d_gene: TRBD2
v_gene: TRBV7-2
abundance: few

CDR3aa: CATSRERETQYF
CDR3nt: TGTGCCACCAGCAGAGAACGGGAGACCCAGTACTTC
j_gene: TRBJ2-5
d_gene: NA
v_gene: TRBV15
abundance: many

CDR3aa: CASSPGPLGYYGYTF
CDR3nt: TGTGCCAGCAGCCCCGGTCCGCTTGGATACTATGGCTACACCTTC
j_gene: TRBJ1-2
d_gene: NA
v_gene: TRBV5-5
abundance: few

CDR3aa: CASSVASGPAYEQYF
CDR3nt: TGTGCCAGCAGCGTAGCATCGGGGCCAGCCTACGAGCAGTACTTC
j_gene: TRBJ2-7
d_gene: NA
v_gene: TRBV9
abundance: NA

CDR3aa: CASSLMVRSGRGSTEQFF
CDR3nt: TGTGCCAGCAGCTTAATGGTGAGGAGCGGGAGAGGGTCGACTGAGCAGTTCTTC
j_gene: TRBJ2-1
d_gene: TRBD2
v_gene: TRBV7-8
abundance: NA

CDR3aa: CASSLTAHYGYTF
CDR3nt: TGTGCCAGCAGTTTGACAGCCCACTATGGCTACACCTTC
j_gene: TRBJ1-2
d_gene: NA
v_gene: TRBV27
abundance: few

CDR3aa: CKGQGLADTQYF
CDR3nt: TGCAAAGGACAGGGGCTCGCAGATACGCAGTATTTT
j_gene: TRBJ2-3
d_gene: TRBD1
v_gene: TRBV20-1
abundance: NA

CDR3aa: CAISATSEDEQFF
CDR3nt: TGTGCCATCAGTGCGACTAGCGAGGATGAGCAGTTCTTC
j_gene: TRBJ2-1
d_gene: TRBD2
v_gene: TRBV10-3
abundance: NA

CDR3aa: CASSSRSQGGETQYF
CDR3nt: TGTGCCAGCAGCTCTCGGTCGCAAGGAGGGGAGACCCAGTACTTC
j_gene: TRBJ2-5
d_gene: NA
v_gene: TRBV4-2
abundance: NA

CDR3aa: CSTSGRTGELFF
CDR3nt: TGCAGCACTAGCGGGAGGACCGGGGAGCTGTTTTTT
j_gene: TRBJ2-2
d_gene: TRBD2
v_gene: TRBV20-1
abundance: few

CDR3aa: CSVGERGTAYGYTF
CDR3nt: TGCAGCGTTGGGGAAAGGGGGACAGCGTATGGCTACACCTTC
j_gene: TRBJ1-2
d_gene: TRBD1
v_gene: TRBV29-1
abundance: NA

CDR3aa: CASSASGEYNEQFF
CDR3nt: TGTGCCAGCAGTGCCAGCGGGGAGTACAATGAGCAGTTCTTC
j_gene: TRBJ2-1
d_gene: TRBD2
v_gene: TRBV6-4
abundance: NA

CDR3aa: CASSPRQGYNSPLHF
CDR3nt: TGTGCCAGTAGTCCCCGACAGGGCTATAATTCACCCCTCCACTTT
j_gene: TRBJ1-6
d_gene: TRBD1
v_gene: TRBV19
abundance: NA

CDR3aa: CSVETYVTGSSSYEQYF
CDR3nt: TGCAGCGTTGAAACTTACGTGACAGGGTCCAGCTCCTACGAGCAGTACTTC
j_gene: TRBJ2-7
d_gene: TRBD1
v_gene: TRBV29-1
abundance: few

CDR3aa: CASSRQLGLQETQYF
CDR3nt: TGCGCCAGCAGCCGTCAGCTGGGACTTCAAGAGACCCAGTACTTC
j_gene: TRBJ2-5
d_gene: NA
v_gene: TRBV4-3
abundance: few

CDR3aa: CASSGENRSYEQYF
CDR3nt: TGTGCCAGCAGTGGAGAGAACAGGTCCTACGAGCAGTACTTC
j_gene: TRBJ2-7
d_gene: NA
v_gene: TRBV2
abundance: few

CDR3aa: CAISVATDPYEQYF
CDR3nt: TGTGCCATCAGTGTCGCGACAGACCCCTACGAGCAGTACTTC
j_gene: TRBJ2-7
d_gene: NA
v_gene: TRBV10-3
abundance: NA

CDR3aa: CAALPSGLQTGEQFF
CDR3nt: TGTGCCGCCCTCCCTTCGGGACTCCAAACCGGGGAGCAGTTCTTC
j_gene: TRBJ2-1
d_gene: NA
v_gene: TRBV7-3
abundance: NA

CDR3aa: CASSPPADGPGANVLTF
CDR3nt: TGTGCCAGCTCCCCCCCTGCGGACGGGCCTGGGGCCAACGTCCTGACTTTC
j_gene: TRBJ2-6
d_gene: NA
v_gene: TRBV18
abundance: few

CDR3aa: CASSPRRLYQETQYF
CDR3nt: TGCGCCAGCAGCCCTCGGCGGTTGTACCAAGAGACCCAGTACTTC
j_gene: TRBJ2-5
d_gene: NA
v_gene: TRBV4-3
abundance: few

CDR3aa: CSASRDFKNIQYF
CDR3nt: TGCAGTGCCAGCCGGGACTTCAAAAACATTCAGTACTTC
j_gene: TRBJ2-4
d_gene: NA
v_gene: TRBV20-1
abundance: few

CDR3aa: CSVTSGIDYEQYF
CDR3nt: TGCAGCGTGACTAGCGGGATTGACTACGAGCAGTACTTC
j_gene: TRBJ2-7
d_gene: TRBD2
v_gene: TRBV29-1
abundance: NA

CDR3aa: CASSPRGGGSYNEQFF
CDR3nt: TGTGCCAGCAGCCCCAGGGGAGGGGGCTCCTACAATGAGCAGTTCTTC
j_gene: TRBJ2-1
d_gene: NA
v_gene: TRBV4-2
abundance: few

CDR3aa: CASSWAGAGVFNEQFF
CDR3nt: TGTGCCAGCAGCTGGGCGGGGGCGGGGGTTTTTAATGAGCAGTTCTTC
j_gene: TRBJ2-1
d_gene: NA
v_gene: TRBV7-9
abundance: NA

CDR3aa: CASSFWTRSGTGELFF
CDR3nt: TGTGCCAGCAGTTTTTGGACTAGGTCGGGCACCGGGGAGCTGTTTTTT
j_gene: TRBJ2-2
d_gene: TRBD2
v_gene: TRBV12-3/TRBV12-4
abundance: NA

CDR3aa: CSARPPSTDTQYF
CDR3nt: TGCAGTGCTAGACCACCAAGCACAGATACGCAGTATTTT
j_gene: TRBJ2-3
d_gene: NA
v_gene: TRBV20-1
abundance: NA

CDR3aa: CSATPSGRGDTQYF
CDR3nt: TGCAGTGCTACCCCTTCCGGGAGGGGAGATACGCAGTATTTT
j_gene: TRBJ2-3
d_gene: TRBD2
v_gene: TRBV20-1
abundance: few

CDR3aa: CATSRDRGLQFF
CDR3nt: TGCGCCACCAGCCGGGACAGGGGCCTTCAGTTCTTC
j_gene: TRBJ2-1
d_gene: TRBD1
v_gene: TRBV4-3
abundance: few

CDR3aa: CSAQIWTSGDNEQFF
CDR3nt: TGCAGTGCTCAGATTTGGACTAGCGGCGACAATGAGCAGTTCTTC
j_gene: TRBJ2-1
d_gene: TRBD2
v_gene: TRBV20-1
abundance: few

CDR3aa: CASRFDSYNEQFF
CDR3nt: TGTGCCAGCAGGTTCGACTCCTACAATGAGCAGTTCTTC
j_gene: TRBJ2-1
d_gene: NA
v_gene: TRBV7-8
abundance: few

CDR3aa: CASSNLGPNEQYF
CDR3nt: TGTGCCAGCAGTAACCTCGGGCCCAACGAGCAGTACTTC
j_gene: TRBJ2-7
d_gene: NA
v_gene: TRBV12-3/TRBV12-4
abundance: few

CDR3aa: CASSQGSDSPLHF
CDR3nt: TGCGCCAGCAGCCAAGGGTCAGACTCACCCCTCCACTTT
j_gene: TRBJ1-6
d_gene: NA
v_gene: TRBV4-3
abundance: NA

CDR3aa: CASTTGPTSANEQFF
CDR3nt: TGTGCCAGCACAACCGGACCAACGTCGGCCAATGAGCAGTTCTTC
j_gene: TRBJ2-1
d_gene: NA
v_gene: TRBV19
abundance: NA

CDR3aa: CASSFAGLTTDTQYF
CDR3nt: TGTGCCAGCAGCTTTGCAGGACTCACCACAGATACGCAGTATTTT
j_gene: TRBJ2-3
d_gene: NA
v_gene: TRBV5-5
abundance: few

CDR3aa: CSASLYGTRAYNEQFF
CDR3nt: TGCAGTGCTAGCCTCTATGGGACTAGGGCTTACAATGAGCAGTTCTTC
j_gene: TRBJ2-1
d_gene: TRBD2
v_gene: TRBV20-1
abundance: few

CDR3aa: CAWTVGLNSYEQYF
CDR3nt: TGTGCCTGGACTGTAGGACTTAACTCCTACGAGCAGTACTTC
j_gene: TRBJ2-7
d_gene: NA
v_gene: TRBV30
abundance: NA

CDR3aa: CASSPDPSSYNEQFF
CDR3nt: TGTGCCAGCTCACCGGACCCCAGCTCCTACAATGAGCAGTTCTTC
j_gene: TRBJ2-1
d_gene: NA
v_gene: TRBV18
abundance: NA

CDR3aa: CASSQPGSPDTQYF
CDR3nt: TGTGCCAGCAGCCAGCCTGGCTCACCAGATACGCAGTATTTT
j_gene: TRBJ2-3
d_gene: NA
v_gene: TRBV7-9
abundance: few

CDR3aa: CASRRDGNEKLFF
CDR3nt: TGTGCCAGCAGACGGGACGGTAATGAAAAACTGTTTTTT
j_gene: TRBJ1-4
d_gene: NA
v_gene: TRBV2
abundance: NA

CDR3aa: CASSYASPGQRVSGANVLTF
CDR3nt: TGTGCCAGCAGTTACGCGTCCCCGGGACAGAGAGTCTCTGGGGCCAACGTCCTGACTTTC
j_gene: TRBJ2-6
d_gene: TRBD1
v_gene: TRBV6-2/TRBV6-3
abundance: NA

CDR3aa: CSVRGGPGRTNTGELFF
CDR3nt: TGCAGCGTCCGAGGGGGACCGGGACGTACGAACACCGGGGAGCTGTTTTTT
j_gene: TRBJ2-2
d_gene: NA
v_gene: TRBV29-1
abundance: few

CDR3aa: CSARGRGWPNQPQHF
CDR3nt: TGCAGTGCTAGGGGCAGGGGGTGGCCCAATCAGCCCCAGCATTTT
j_gene: TRBJ1-5
d_gene: TRBD1
v_gene: TRBV20-1
abundance: NA